These 14 T cell receptor beta chains originate from one sample sequenced in a study of T cells in Graves' hyperthyroidism and ophthalmopathy. TCR beta CDR3 sequences were amplified from RNA transcripts. Initially, a first-round RT-PCR of the TCR CDR3 employed the HTBI primer set. MiXCR, run by TCRdb on the multiplex PCR reads, gives a single entry per CDR3 protein. The profile shows around 290,000 distinct CDR3 sequences, approximately 15% of them singletons. Sequenced: blood. These receptors originate from an older woman with Graves' ophthalmopathy.

The chain couples TRBV20-1 to TRBJ2-7; perhaps TRBD2 as D (5 bases). This CDR3 is 17 amino acids long. Germline-derived CDR1 and CDR2 are DFQATT and SNEGSKA (reference sequence). V shed 1 base and J shed 6 bases, with 25 bases lying between them. The CDR3 DNA reads as TGCAGTGCTAGAGCCTATGCCCGGACTGGACTTCGCGGCGAGCAGTACTTC. The encoded protein is CSARAYARTGLRGEQYF.

A word on this clonotype: This may come from a read error, since a much larger clone is one base off. The rearrangement links TRBV6-2 or TRBV6-3 to TRBJ2-7, with 12 bases lining up with TRBD2. The J call may be in error: the DNA end matches TRBJ2-1 better. Germline values: CDR1 MNHEY, CDR2 SVGEGT. CDR3 length: 15 amino acids. The CDR3 region has the DNA TGTGCCAGCAGCCGGACTAGCGGGGTGTCCTACGAGCAGTTCTTC. Translated, it gives CASSRTSGVSYEQFF.

This clonotype was observed many times. The V gene is TRBV28, the J gene TRBJ2-5, with D possibly matching TRBD2 (7 bases). The V and J ends lost 8 bases and 5 bases respectively, with 15 bases between them. The CDR3 runs to 13 residues. Germline CDR1 is MDHEN and CDR2 is SYDVKM. In nucleotides, the CDR3 is TGTGCCAGCCAAGGGGGGGTAAGGGAGACCCAGTACTTC. Translating gives CASQGGVRETQYF.

There are many counts of this clonotype. The chain has TRBV11-2 and TRBJ1-1; D possibly corresponds to TRBD1 (6 bases). The CDR3 length is 15 residues. Looked up from germline, CDR1 is SGHAT and CDR2 is FQNNGV. V lost 6 bases to trimming and J lost 7 bases, with 21 bases between them. The CDR3 loop is CASSFSKGGRSEAFF. CDR3 DNA: TGTGCCAGCAGTTTCTCTAAGGGGGGGCGAAGTGAAGCTTTCTTT.

This clonotype occurred many times. The chain uses TRBV2 and TRBJ2-1; D remains unclear. Trimming removed 3 bases from V and 0 bases from J, with 6 bases in between. This CDR3 spans 14 amino acids. CDR1 is SNHLY and CDR2 is FYNNEI in the germline V gene. The CDR3 nucleotides are TGTGCCAGCAGTGACACGAGCTCCTACAATGAGCAGTTCTTC. Amino acid sequence: CASSDTSSYNEQFF.

V usage is TRBV19 and J usage is TRBJ1-1; D not certain. V gave up 1 base and J gave up 5 bases, with 11 bases separating them. Germline CDR1 is LNHDA and CDR2 is SQIVND (reference sequence). CDR3 length: 14 residues. The CDR3 region has the DNA TGTGCCAGTAGTATAGCCCGCACGGGGACTGAAGCTTTCTTT. Amino acid sequence: CASSIARTGTEAFF.

This clonotype was picked up many times. The CDR3 bases are TGTGCCAGCAGTTCGATAAGGACAGTTAGCAATCAGCCCCAGCATTTT. The encoded protein is CASSSIRTVSNQPQHF. The rearrangement uses TRBV27 and TRBJ1-5, with D tentatively TRBD1 (6 bases). The V end lost 4 bases, the J end lost 0 bases, and 13 bases lay between the germline ends. Germline-derived CDR1 and CDR2 are MNHEY and SMNVEV (reference sequence). CDR3 length: 16 amino acids.

This clonotype was seen ten or more times. The chain carries TRBV5-1 and TRBJ1-5, with D maybe TRBD1 (5 bases). This CDR3 contains 14 residues. Germline V gene lookup returns CDR1 SGHRS and CDR2 YFSETQ. Trimming cost V 0 bases and J 2 bases, with 6 bases left between them. The DNA of the CDR3 is TGCGCCAGCAGCTTGGGGGGGGGCAATCAGCCCCAGCATTTT. This gives the protein CASSLGGGNQPQHF.

This clonotype was detected many times. The chain joins TRBV20-1 to TRBJ1-2; the D gene is possibly TRBD1 (5 bases). The V end lost 6 bases, the J end lost 4 bases, and 12 bases lay between the germline ends. CDR1 and CDR2 (germline): DFQATT, SNEGSKA (reference sequence). This CDR3 region has 12 residues. CDR3 sequence: CSASGDAYGYTF. DNA of the CDR3: TGCAGTGCCAGTGGGGACGCCTATGGCTACACCTTC.

This clonotype was seen at least ten times. The chain combines TRBV20-1 with TRBJ1-1, with D possibly TRBD1 on 5 matching bases. Per the germline V gene, CDR1 is DFQATT and CDR2 is SNEGSKA (reference sequence). Deletions cut 5 bases from V and 1 base from J, with 14 bases between. The CDR3 has 14 residues. The CDR3 reads CSARRGASNTEAFF. DNA of the CDR3: TGCAGTGCTCGAAGGGGAGCATCGAACACTGAAGCTTTCTTT.

This clonotype was counted at least ten times. The CDR3 DNA reads as TGTGCCATCAGTGAGTCGATCTCAGCCGGAGGGCAAGAGACCCAGTACTTC. Its protein product is CAISESISAGGQETQYF. The chain employs TRBV10-3 and TRBJ2-5; tentative D call: TRBD2 (6 bases). The germline V gene has CDR1 ENHRY and CDR2 SYGVKD. V was cut by 0 bases and J by 2 bases, with 16 bases left in between. The CDR3 totals 17 residues.

This clonotype was detected ten times or more. This rearrangement joins TRBV29-1 to TRBJ1-2, with 8 positions matching TRBD1. Germline CDR1 reads SQVTM; CDR2 reads ANQGSEA. V shed 1 base and J 4 bases; nucleotides not matched to a gene: 2. There are 13 residues in the CDR3. This chain's CDR3 is CSVEVGQGYGYTF. In DNA, the CDR3 is TGCAGCGTTGAAGTAGGACAGGGCTATGGCTACACCTTC.

This clonotype was recorded many times. The chain carries TRBV7-2 and TRBJ2-5, with D unresolved. This CDR3 has 12 amino acids. CDR1 and CDR2 (germline): SGHTA, FQGNSA. The germline V and J ends were trimmed by 5 bases and 2 bases, with 6 bases remaining between them. CDR3 amino acids: CASSPPQETQYF. CDR3 sequence (DNA): TGTGCCAGCAGCCCACCGCAAGAGACCCAGTACTTC.

At least ten counts were recorded for this clonotype. This chain links TRBV28 with TRBJ2-5; no definite D call. Germline loops: CDR1 MDHEN, CDR2 SYDVKM. This CDR3 is 12 amino acids long. Trimming left V 3 bases short and J 2 bases short, with 4 bases between. CDR3 amino acids: CASSLRQETQYF. The CDR3 DNA reads TGTGCCAGCAGTTTGCGACAAGAGACCCAGTACTTC.